This T cell receptor (beta chain) stems from a study of graft-versus-host responses after intestinal transplantation (dated by TCRdb to 2020 to 2022). For the wider study: The transplants that recipients received were multivisceral, liver-intestinal, or isolated intestinal. Every recipient was given anti-thymocyte globulin induction, then maintenance tacrolimus and steroids for around three years. To identify alloreactive clones, pre-transplant mixed lymphocyte reaction products were sequenced and compared with unstimulated pre-transplant donor and recipient T cells. The cohort enrolled approximately 24 intestinal transplant recipients including one retransplant, and 3 patients lacking pretransplant specimens were excluded. After intestinal transplantation, graft-versus-host and host-versus-graft alloreactive T cell clones were followed in the graft, circulation and bone marrow using bulk TCR-beta CDR3 sequencing. A peak of at least 4% donor T cells among recipient peripheral blood mononuclear cells was the definition used for donor T cell macrochimerism. Rather than going through the commercial service, samples from a few later patients were sequenced in-house on an Illumina MiSeq and processed with MiXCR.

In the case of this clone: This clone's antigen is unknown. It has no much larger one-base neighbor in the sample; base qualities were not kept.

The time point label of this sample denotes: cells obtained before transplantation from donor or recipient. CD3+CD4+ and CD3+CD8+ populations were FACS-sorted from unstimulated pre-transplant donor and recipient cells taken from spleen or lymph nodes. The research as a whole found: In the allografts of patients with donor T cell macrochimerism, GvH to HvG T cell clonal ratios were high. Early after transplant, peak levels of circulating GvH clones were found to be associated with declines in HvG clones. Conclusions were limited by the relatively low number and heterogeneity of intestinal transplant patients. GvH clones were found in recipient bone marrow, and some of the GvH clones appeared earlier in ileal mucosa or blood, which is consistent with an intestinal mucosal origin.

The protocol used for the library was the immunoSEQ multiplex PCR assay. For most patients, genomic DNA was isolated using the Qiagen DNeasy Blood and Tissue Kit and was shipped frozen to Adaptive Biotechnologies for TCR sequencing. High-throughput TCR-beta CDR3 sequencing of genomic DNA from most patients was performed by Adaptive Biotechnologies. Concerning the study's data processing: TCR sequencing data were retrieved from Adaptive's ImmunoSEQ software for about 17 patients, whereas a few other patients were processed with MiXCR and VDJtools. To correct CD4 versus CD8 sorting errors, any sequence found in both subsets at a frequency ratio below 5:1 was removed. CDR3 nucleotide sequences shared between donor and recipient were removed because their origin could not be assigned. To count as alloreactive, a clone needed at least 2-fold expansion over unstimulated cells and a minimum CFSE-low frequency of 0.002% (template counts) or 0.001% (read counts). Mappable clones were those detected in sequenced pre-transplant spleen, lymph node, or MLR CFSE-low populations of the donor or recipient. The cumulative frequency of alloreactive clones was calculated as a percentage of all sequences, weighted by copy number. TCRdb mirrors the immuneACCESS table, restricted to in-frame sequences. Some clones are absent from its copies; in checked studies, under half trace to an unresolved V gene, and the reason for the others is unknown. The DNA gave D and trimming, while V, J and clone size come from that table. Here the sample has 30,000 to 40,000 clones; roughly 94% occur a single time. 0.22% of the sample is in the top ten clones.

The TCR comes from a human donor who was the organ donor for an intestinal transplant. The source material was unstimulated CD4+ T cells sorted from spleen or lymph node cells, sampled before transplant.

The encoded CDR3 is CASSSTRTSGGGQYF. In nucleotide form, the sequence is TGTGCCAGCAGCTCCACCCGGACTAGCGGGGGCGGGCAGTATTTT. The chain couples TRBV5-4 to TRBJ2-3, with 13 middle bases fitting TRBD2. Relative to germline, V is missing 3 bases and J is missing 11 bases, with 9 bases of the junction outside any gene match. As encoded in the germline V gene (reference sequence), CDR1 is SGHNT while CDR2 is YYREEE. Measured from the cysteine to the phenylalanine, the CDR3 is 15 residues long. Just the 45-base CDR3 DNA is kept, in frame starting at base 1.